The clone carrying this T cell receptor beta chain occurred a few times. The data stem from a study of T-cell memory formation after mild COVID-19. The CDR3 totals 16 residues. Trimming removed 3 bases at V and 4 bases at J, with 16 bases between. In germline, CDR1 is MNHNY, CDR2 SVGAGI (reference sequence). TCRdb reprocessed the 5' RACE reads with MiXCR, giving one entry per CDR3 protein. This sample has under 90,000 distinct CDR3 sequences, with roughly 13% found just once. The rearrangement links TRBV6-6 to TRBJ1-5; a possible D gene is TRBD1 (6 bases). Sequenced: PBMCs or a T cell subset sorted from them (not recorded which). The origin of this receptor is an adult woman who had mild COVID-19 (a few samples of this study predate the infection). Cell type and time point are not known. The DNA of the CDR3 is TGTGCCAGCAGTTATTGGGGGGCAGGAGGAAATCAGCCCCAGCATTTT. It encodes CASSYWGAGGNQPQHF.